This is a list of T cell receptor beta chains from one sample in a study of blood T cell repertoires in COVID-19. Data came from immunoSEQ multiplex PCR; TCRdb stores just in-frame clones and leaves some out. The sample contains roughly 230,000 clones, around 90% of which appear only once. The sequenced material came from PBMCs or T cells enriched from blood (not recorded which). All receptors derive from a man younger than 45 in a cohort exposed to, infected with or recovered from COVID-19 (not recorded which). CDR3s include the opening cysteine and the closing phenylalanine or tryptophan. Each record gives: J gene, clone size, D gene, CDR3 length, V gene, CDR3 protein, CDR3 DNA. D genes are given only for firm matches. Clone sizes are given selectively: once, few, many, or a class where the clone is expanded.

j_gene: TRBJ2-2; abundance: -; d_gene: TRBD1; len: 15; v_gene: TRBV9; CDR3aa: CASSPRQGSTGELFF; CDR3nt: TGTGCCAGCAGCCCTCGACAGGGGAGCACCGGGGAGCTGTTTTTT
j_gene: TRBJ2-7; abundance: -; d_gene: -; len: 15; v_gene: TRBV27; CDR3aa: CASSSSPGVPYEQYF; CDR3nt: TGTGCCAGCAGTTCCTCCCCCGGGGTCCCCTACGAGCAGTACTTC
j_gene: TRBJ2-7; abundance: -; d_gene: -; len: 14; v_gene: TRBV28; CDR3aa: CASSLSAGQDEQYF; CDR3nt: TGTGCCAGCAGTTTATCTGCGGGCCAGGACGAGCAGTACTTC
j_gene: TRBJ2-7; abundance: few; d_gene: -; len: 11; v_gene: TRBV10-3; CDR3aa: CAISDSYQQYF; CDR3nt: TGTGCCATCAGTGATTCCTATCAGCAGTACTTC
j_gene: TRBJ1-5; abundance: few; d_gene: -; len: 18; v_gene: TRBV19; CDR3aa: CASSAEKLQGYSNQPQHF; CDR3nt: TGTGCCAGTAGTGCGGAAAAACTACAGGGTTATAGCAATCAGCCCCAGCATTTT
j_gene: TRBJ1-2; abundance: -; d_gene: TRBD1; len: 15; v_gene: TRBV25-1; CDR3aa: CASSELNRGYSGYTF; CDR3nt: TGTGCCAGCAGTGAACTCAACAGGGGATATAGTGGCTACACCTTC
j_gene: TRBJ1-1; abundance: -; d_gene: -; len: 14; v_gene: TRBV28; CDR3aa: CASTPTGGNTEAFF; CDR3nt: TGTGCCAGCACTCCAACGGGGGGGAACACTGAAGCTTTCTTT
j_gene: TRBJ2-7; abundance: once; d_gene: -; len: 15; v_gene: TRBV7-2; CDR3aa: CASSLSTVLTYEQYF; CDR3nt: TGTGCCAGCAGCTTATCGACAGTCCTAACCTACGAGCAGTACTTC
j_gene: TRBJ2-1; abundance: -; d_gene: TRBD2; len: 17; v_gene: TRBV11-3; CDR3aa: CASSLGSTSGPYNEQFF; CDR3nt: TGTGCCAGCAGCTTAGGCAGCACTAGCGGCCCGTACAATGAGCAGTTCTTC
j_gene: TRBJ2-7; abundance: once; d_gene: TRBD2; len: 15; v_gene: TRBV6-2/TRBV6-3; CDR3aa: CASSKVGGTSYEQYF; CDR3nt: TGTGCCAGCAGTAAGGTCGGGGGGACCTCCTACGAGCAGTACTTC
j_gene: TRBJ1-2; abundance: -; d_gene: TRBD1; len: 15; v_gene: TRBV9; CDR3aa: CASTLGGQGNYGYTF; CDR3nt: TGTGCCAGCACGCTAGGGGGACAGGGGAACTATGGCTACACCTTC
j_gene: TRBJ1-1; abundance: many; d_gene: -; len: 13; v_gene: TRBV9; CDR3aa: CASSPLLDTEAFF; CDR3nt: TGTGCCAGCAGCCCACTCCTGGACACTGAAGCTTTCTTT
j_gene: TRBJ1-5; abundance: -; d_gene: -; len: 18; v_gene: TRBV20-1; CDR3aa: CSASPQGSPPSLNQPQHF; CDR3nt: TGCAGTGCTAGTCCTCAGGGATCCCCCCCATCCCTCAATCAGCCCCAGCATTTT
j_gene: TRBJ2-1; abundance: -; d_gene: TRBD2; len: 18; v_gene: TRBV7-2; CDR3aa: CASTMGLAGGPGYNEQFF; CDR3nt: TGTGCCAGCACCATGGGACTAGCGGGAGGGCCGGGCTACAATGAGCAGTTCTTC
j_gene: TRBJ2-7; abundance: -; d_gene: -; len: 13; v_gene: TRBV27; CDR3aa: CASSLSRDREQYF; CDR3nt: TGTGCCAGCAGTTTATCCAGGGATCGCGAGCAGTACTTC
j_gene: TRBJ2-7; abundance: -; d_gene: -; len: 13; v_gene: TRBV3-1/TRBV3-2; CDR3aa: CASSLRLANEQYF; CDR3nt: TGTGCCAGCAGCCTGCGTTTAGCTAACGAGCAGTACTTC
j_gene: TRBJ1-2; abundance: -; d_gene: -; len: 14; v_gene: TRBV7-9; CDR3aa: CASSQHEQAYGYTF; CDR3nt: TGTGCCAGCAGCCAACACGAACAGGCCTATGGCTACACCTTC
j_gene: TRBJ2-1; abundance: -; d_gene: TRBD1; len: 17; v_gene: TRBV28; CDR3aa: CASRITRTGAIYNEQFF; CDR3nt: TGTGCCAGCAGGATCACTAGGACAGGAGCTATCTACAATGAGCAGTTCTTC
j_gene: TRBJ2-5; abundance: -; d_gene: -; len: 16; v_gene: TRBV27; CDR3aa: CASSSIKSGYQETQYF; CDR3nt: TGTGCCAGCAGCTCCATCAAGTCCGGGTACCAAGAGACCCAGTACTTC
j_gene: TRBJ2-2; abundance: -; d_gene: TRBD1; len: 15; v_gene: TRBV5-6; CDR3aa: CASSIRDRHTGELFF; CDR3nt: TGTGCCAGCAGCATACGGGACAGACACACCGGGGAGCTGTTTTTT
j_gene: TRBJ2-7; abundance: -; d_gene: -; len: 13; v_gene: TRBV12-3/TRBV12-4; CDR3aa: CASSRGTGYEQYF; CDR3nt: TGTGCCAGCTCCAGGGGAACAGGGTACGAGCAGTACTTC
j_gene: TRBJ1-1; abundance: once; d_gene: TRBD1; len: 14; v_gene: TRBV28; CDR3aa: CASSYRGRDTEAFF; CDR3nt: TGTGCCAGCAGTTACAGGGGGCGGGACACTGAAGCTTTCTTT
j_gene: TRBJ1-5; abundance: -; d_gene: -; len: 15; v_gene: TRBV6-2/TRBV6-3; CDR3aa: CASSPGGGNNQPQHF; CDR3nt: TGTGCCAGCAGCCCGGGGGGGGGAAACAATCAGCCCCAGCATTTT
j_gene: TRBJ2-7; abundance: -; d_gene: TRBD2; len: 15; v_gene: TRBV6-5; CDR3aa: CASSYRTSGFYEQYF; CDR3nt: TGTGCCAGCAGTTACCGGACTAGCGGATTCTACGAGCAGTACTTC
j_gene: TRBJ2-2; abundance: few; d_gene: -; len: 12; v_gene: TRBV7-7; CDR3aa: CASRASTGELFF; CDR3nt: TGTGCTAGCAGGGCTAGCACCGGGGAGCTGTTTTTT
j_gene: TRBJ2-3; abundance: -; d_gene: TRBD1; len: 15; v_gene: TRBV19; CDR3aa: CASRDRGRIQDTQYF; CDR3nt: TGTGCCAGTAGAGACAGGGGGCGAATTCAAGATACGCAGTATTTT
j_gene: TRBJ1-4; abundance: -; d_gene: -; len: 16; v_gene: TRBV4-3; CDR3aa: CASSQEGGRGGEKLFF; CDR3nt: TGCGCCAGCAGCCAAGAGGGGGGGCGCGGGGGTGAAAAACTGTTTTTT
j_gene: TRBJ2-7; abundance: few; d_gene: TRBD2; len: 14; v_gene: TRBV5-1; CDR3aa: CASSLAGGLVEQYF; CDR3nt: TGCGCCAGCAGCTTGGCCGGGGGACTAGTTGAGCAGTACTTC
j_gene: TRBJ2-2; abundance: -; d_gene: TRBD2; len: 15; v_gene: TRBV11-2; CDR3aa: CASSLGTRGTGELFF; CDR3nt: TGTGCCAGCAGCCTTGGGACTAGAGGGACCGGGGAGCTGTTTTTT
j_gene: TRBJ1-2; abundance: -; d_gene: -; len: 14; v_gene: TRBV7-8; CDR3aa: CASSPRALDYGYTF; CDR3nt: TGTGCCAGCAGCCCCCGAGCCCTTGACTATGGCTACACCTTC
j_gene: TRBJ1-5; abundance: -; d_gene: -; len: 15; v_gene: TRBV19; CDR3aa: CASSIMPESNQPQHF; CDR3nt: TGTGCCAGTAGTATTATGCCAGAAAGCAATCAGCCCCAGCATTTT
j_gene: TRBJ2-3; abundance: many; d_gene: -; len: 14; v_gene: TRBV6-1; CDR3aa: CASREGLVADTQYF; CDR3nt: TGTGCCAGCAGGGAAGGTCTAGTGGCAGATACGCAGTATTTT
j_gene: TRBJ2-1; abundance: -; d_gene: TRBD1; len: 18; v_gene: TRBV11-2; CDR3aa: CASSLVEGTGVRYNEQFF; CDR3nt: TGTGCCAGCAGCTTAGTTGAAGGGACAGGGGTCCGCTACAATGAGCAGTTCTTC
j_gene: TRBJ1-2; abundance: -; d_gene: -; len: 14; v_gene: TRBV28; CDR3aa: CASSLPTLNYGYTF; CDR3nt: TGTGCCAGCAGTTTACCCACCCTAAACTATGGCTACACCTTC
j_gene: TRBJ1-6; abundance: -; d_gene: -; len: 17; v_gene: TRBV5-1; CDR3aa: CASRKSSGSSYNSPLHF; CDR3nt: TGCGCCAGCAGGAAAAGTAGCGGGAGCTCCTATAATTCACCCCTCCACTTT
j_gene: TRBJ2-7; abundance: -; d_gene: -; len: 14; v_gene: TRBV5-1; CDR3aa: CASRGLTGFNEQYF; CDR3nt: TGCGCCAGCAGGGGCTTAACAGGGTTCAACGAGCAGTACTTC
j_gene: TRBJ1-5; abundance: -; d_gene: -; len: 14; v_gene: TRBV2; CDR3aa: CASTPTGANQPQHF; CDR3nt: TGTGCCAGCACTCCGACAGGAGCGAATCAGCCCCAGCATTTT